The 8 T cell receptor beta chains listed next were all sequenced from one sample in a study of a mutant IDH1 vaccine in newly diagnosed glioma. Stated time point: week 35, safety follow-up. Each dose of the vaccine consisted of 300 ug of mutant IDH1 20-mer peptide, with topical imiquimod. The data were produced by immunoSEQ multiplex PCR, yet TCRdb's version contains in-frame clones alone and is incomplete. Of tens of thousands of clones listed, roughly 80% are singletons. Their antigen targets remain unknown. The sample consisted of PBMCs, taken from a glioma patient whose treatment included an IDH1 peptide vaccine. The receptors were sampled from a man aged 35-49 years with glioma.

V is TRBV18 and J is TRBJ1-5, with unresolved D. Trimming left V 1 base short and J 6 bases short, with 13 bases between. Per germline, CDR1 KGHSH and CDR2 LQKENI. The CDR3 runs 15 residues. The CDR3 sequence: CASSPQGGHIQPQHF. DNA of the CDR3: TGTGCCAGCTCACCACAGGGCGGCCACATTCAGCCCCAGCATTTT.

The V gene is TRBV19, the J gene TRBJ2-1; the match to TRBD2 covers 13 bases. V gave up 4 bases and J gave up 6 bases; unmatched junction bases: 6. The germline gives CDR1 LNHDA, CDR2 SQIVND (reference sequence). This CDR3 region has 16 residues. The CDR3 coding sequence is TGTGCCAGTAGTACAAGACTAGCGGGAGGTCCCAATGAGCAGTTCTTC. This gives the protein CASSTRLAGGPNEQFF.

This clone was observed once. V gene TRBV13 combines with J gene TRBJ2-3; TRBD2 agrees at 15 bases. The CDR3 is 18 amino acids. Germline CDR1 is PRHDT and CDR2 is FYEKMQ (reference sequence). V trimming: 3 bases; J trimming: 6 bases; junction bases outside the gene matches: 10. The CDR3 spells CASSFGQGLAGGYDTQYF. For the CDR3, the DNA is TGTGCCAGCAGCTTCGGGCAGGGACTAGCGGGGGGATACGATACGCAGTATTTT.

The J gene is TRBJ2-1, the V gene TRBV28; 9 nucleotides agree with TRBD1. Germline trimming cut 5 bases from V and 9 bases from J; bases unmatched to any gene: 11. There are 15 residues in the CDR3. CDR1 is MDHEN and CDR2 is SYDVKM in the germline V gene. As DNA, the CDR3 is TGTGCCAGCAGTCACCCACGGGACAGGGTGCGTGAGCAGTTCTTC. It is translated as CASSHPRDRVREQFF.

CDR3 loop: CASSAGRGTYEQYF. For the CDR3, the DNA is TGTGCCAGCAGTGCCGGAAGGGGGACCTACGAGCAGTACTTC. V usage is TRBV6-1 and J usage is TRBJ2-7; D perhaps matches TRBD1 (6 bases). The ends were cut back, 4 bases at V and 2 bases at J, with 12 bases in the middle. The germline V gene encodes CDR1 MNHNS and CDR2 SASEGT. CDR3 length: 14 amino acids.

The V call is TRBV25-1, the J call TRBJ2-7; 7 nucleotides align to TRBD2. Trimming at V came to 8 bases and at J to 6 bases, leaving 4 bases not matched to a gene. The CDR3 is made up of 11 amino acids. Germline V gene sequence: CDR1 MGHDK, CDR2 SYGVNS. This CDR3 reads CASVGGLEQYF. DNA for the CDR3: TGTGCCAGCGTGGGAGGGCTCGAGCAGTACTTC.

The rearrangement uses TRBV5-1 and TRBJ2-1, with TRBD2 matching 10 bases. Trimming at V came to 0 bases and at J to 7 bases, leaving 4 bases not matched to a gene. This CDR3 spans 15 amino acids. Germline CDR1 and CDR2: SGHRS and YFSETQ. CDR3 coding DNA: TGCGCCAGCAGCTTGGTACTAGCGGGAATGAATGAGCAGTTCTTC. This codes for CASSLVLAGMNEQFF.

This clone was detected only once. This chain connects TRBV4-3 to TRBJ2-3; no reliable D call. The CDR3 runs 14 residues. V shed 0 bases and J shed 4 bases, with 8 bases lying between them. Germline V gives CDR1 LGHNA, CDR2 YSLEER. DNA for the CDR3: TGCGCCAGCAGCCAAGAATCAGGCTCAGATACGCAGTATTTT. This translates into CASSQESGSDTQYF.